A single TCR beta chain is shown here with its context. Its antigen target is currently unknown. Nothing much larger sits one base from this clone, and base qualities are not available. This specimen's time point label, interpreted: about 28 days (+/-7) after the second vaccine dose. AZD1222 recipients given second doses at about 4 weeks or at about 12 weeks were pooled, since spike-specific TCR depth and breadth were not found to differ between the two schedules. The vaccinee samples were drawn from two UK trials, COV001 and COV002, one of which was a single-blind randomized controlled phase 2/3 trial testing AZD1222 (ChAdOx1 nCoV-19) in healthy adults. For TCRbeta chain sequencing, PBMC samples from trial participants were taken at day 0 and at day 28 after the second dose. Unmatched junction bases come to 3, with V trimmed by 0 bases and J by 4 bases. Including cysteine and phenylalanine, the CDR3 has 15 amino acids. CDR3 DNA only is kept here, 45 bases in frame from base 1. The germline V gene sets CDR1 to SGHTA and CDR2 to FQGNSA.

The CDR3 regions of human TCRbeta chains were analyzed by immunosequencing. The source study handled its data this way. Repertoire TCRs were checked for matches against a reference library of SARS-CoV-2-specific TCRs that had been generated using the MIRA antigen-specificity platform. Breadth was defined as the fraction of unique TCRs that were SARS-CoV-2-associated. Depth was defined as the fraction of total T cells that were SARS-CoV-2-associated. Using the MIRA data, every spike-specific TCR was mapped to the spike region that the TCR reacted to and assigned to either a CD4 or a CD8 class. Log10-transformed breadth and depth values were compared by one-way ANOVA with Sidak's multiple comparisons tests. This immuneACCESS table, as held by TCRdb, lists in-frame sequences with V and J called but not all clones. Of the missing ones, under half trace to an unresolved V gene in checked studies; the others have no known cause. The DNA was the basis for D and trimming; V, J and clone size are from that table. For this sample there are around 130,000 clones; 80% to 90% appear just once. Of the sample, approximately 9.8% falls within the top ten clones.

This sample stems from a study of T cell responses to AZD1222 COVID-19 vaccine (dated by TCRdb to about 2021). In the study overall: A total of over 230 trial participants underwent TCR sequencing, of whom roughly 210 received two doses of AZD1222 and 26 received two doses of the MenACWY control vaccine. Enrollment into the trials was organized by age into subgroups of 18-55, 56-69 and 70-plus years, and those subgroups contained roughly 160, 29 and 62 TCR-sequenced participants, respectively.

Summary of the overall study and its limitations: Epitopes outside the regions mutated in the B.1.351 and B.1.1.7 variants were reportedly recognized by nearly half of the unique spike-specific TCRs. Participants were mostly white British, with more females than males. The authors suggested clonal diversity may have been underestimated. Conclusions about previously exposed vaccinees were limited because only a handful of AZD1222 recipients were SARS-CoV-2 seropositive at baseline. In the small 56-69-year group, the increase in depth fell short of significance, most likely because of low power. A significant rise in spike-specific TCR breadth and depth was observed after two AZD1222 doses relative to day 0 and relative to MenACWY recipients. Vaccine-associated CD4 TCRs spanned the whole spike protein, with dominant responses in regions 160-218 and 743-854. Because no day 14 peak-response samples were available, the repertoires could be characterized only after the peak T cell response.

The chain is made from TRBV7-2 and TRBJ2-1; 7 bases in the junction line up with TRBD2. Sequencing was performed on peripheral blood, taken 28 days after the second AZD1222 dose. The sequence was obtained from an adult who received the AZD1222 COVID-19 vaccine. DNA sequence: TGTGCCAGCAGCTTAGCGGGGACTACGTACAATGAGCAGTTCTTC. This translates into CASSLAGTTYNEQFF.